The table lists the clone carrying this T cell receptor beta chain with a count of one. The entry originates in a study of control samples from healthy donors and cancer patients. Sequencing used immunoSEQ multiplex PCR; TCRdb keeps in-frame clones, though not all of them. The table has approximately 87,000 clones, about 88% seen once; the top ten hold roughly 1.3%. Between the trimmed V and J ends, which lost 4 bases and 4 bases, there was a span of 11 bases. Germline values: CDR1 SQVTM, CDR2 ANQGSEA. The CDR3 is 13 residues long. The V and J genes are TRBV29-1 and TRBJ1-5, with a tentative D call TRBD1 (6 bases). The sequenced material came from blood. The clonotype comes from a woman aged 45-65 years in good health. CDR3 DNA sequence: TGCAGCGTTGTGGGGGCTCCAAATCAGCCCCAGCATTTT. It is translated as CSVVGAPNQPQHF. The full variable domain, its missing parts supplied by reference TRBV29-1 and TRBJ1-5, is SAVISQKPSRDICQRGTSLTIQCQVDSQVTMMFWYRQQPGQSLTLIATANQGSEATYESGFVIDKFPISRPNLTFSTLTVSNMSPEDSSIYLCSVVGAPNQPQHFGDGTRLSIL.